This T cell receptor beta chain was retrieved from a study of T cells in Graves' hyperthyroidism and ophthalmopathy. General study results and limits: Ophthalmopathy and stable hyperthyroidism were separated by a 13 V-J model.

On this clonotype: Its antigen remains unidentified.

RNA transcripts yielded amplified TCR beta CDR3 regions. The TCR CDR3 was amplified in a first-round RT-PCR using the HTBI primer set. TCRdb re-called the multiplex PCR reads through MiXCR, storing one row per CDR3 protein. The sample includes approximately 560,000 distinct CDR3 sequences, 46% seen only once; the top ten take about 7.8%. If no ophthalmopathy progression occurred within 18 months, Graves' hyperthyroidism was stable. With a duration under 2 months, the hyperthyroidism was newly diagnosed in patients aged 18 to 65. Pregnant or lactating patients were excluded, as were those with uncontrolled infection or other autoimmune disease. Germline V gene data show CDR1 as SGHTA and CDR2 as FQGTGA. Trimming shortened V by 3 bases and J by 5 bases, and 10 bases separated the two germline ends. This CDR3 region has 13 residues.

This sequence originates from a woman under 30 with Graves' hyperthyroidism. Sample: peripheral blood or thyroid tissue (not recorded which). The gene calls are TRBV7-3 and TRBJ2-5; D is possibly TRBD1 (5 bases). CDR3 protein: CASSLPRVETQYF. For the CDR3, the DNA is TGTGCCAGCAGCTTGCCCAGGGTGGAGACCCAGTACTTC.